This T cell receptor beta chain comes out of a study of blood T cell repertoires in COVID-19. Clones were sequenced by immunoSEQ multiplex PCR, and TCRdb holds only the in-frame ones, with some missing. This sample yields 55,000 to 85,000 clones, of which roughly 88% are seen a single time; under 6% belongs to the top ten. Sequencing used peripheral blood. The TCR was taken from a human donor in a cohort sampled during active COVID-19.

CDR3 sequence (DNA): TGTGCCAGCAGCTTGGGACTAGCATTCGACGAGCAGTACTTC. Amino acid sequence: CASSLGLAFDEQYF. This chain uses TRBV5-6 with TRBJ2-7, with TRBD2 matching over 7 bases. The CDR3 spans 14 residues. J gave up 5 bases and V 0 bases, and 5 bases lay outside the gene matches. Germline V gene data show CDR1 as SGHDT and CDR2 as YYEEEE.